This entry describes one T cell receptor (beta chain). Its cognate antigen has yet to be identified. No much larger clone is present one base from it, and per-base qualities are unavailable. The entry originates in a study of beta chain features in type 1 diabetes (dated 2018 in TCRdb). Study-wide context: Mean age, gender distribution, total cell number and subset yield were not different between patients and healthy donors. Across all samples, about 110 million sorted cells were examined, and cell number per subset correlated strongly with RNA yield. The study compared TCRB repertoires of sorted circulating CD4+ T cell subsets between recently diagnosed type 1 diabetes patients and matched healthy donors. Naive and central memory subsets were obtained from all 28 donors, but regulatory and stem cell-like memory subsets were isolated from only 8 patients and 8 healthy donors. The full study reports these points: Only small numbers of individuals were included in the HLA sub-analyses, which left unresolved whether HLA type had any influence on TCRB rearrangement. Shorter templates might be favored by PCR, yet because patient and control samples were amplified and corrected together, any such skew would affect both groups equally. In all four CD4+ subsets, TCRB CDR3 length was moderately but significantly shorter in type 1 diabetes patients. Sequencing cDNA rather than genomic DNA could over-represent highly expressing activated cells, although activation and CD3 levels did not differ between groups. Fewer insertions and more nucleotide deletions at VDJ recombination sites were observed in patients with type 1 diabetes, implying thymic rearrangement abnormalities. Naive, central memory and regulatory TCRB repertoires appeared more similar among patients than among healthy donors.

Each donor gave one peripheral blood draw, roughly 110 mL on average, collected into heparinised tubes. Using a panel that included CD45RO, CCR7, CD25, CD127, CD95 and CD27, naive, central memory, regulatory and stem cell-like memory CD4+ T cells were sorted on a BD FACSAria II. Every sorted population had a purity above 95%. PBMCs were isolated immediately by Lymphoprep density gradient centrifugation and stained directly without culture. Samples were stained and sorted in pairs, with one healthy donor and one patient per experiment, so that batch effects were minimized. All of the isolated RNA was reverse transcribed with the High Capacity cDNA Reverse Transcription Kit, so expressed TCRB transcripts were sequenced. Naive, central memory and regulatory T cell samples underwent deep immunoSEQ sequencing, averaging about 3.57 million total reads per sample. Sorted cells were lysed in RLT buffer and RNA was extracted with DNase-treated RNeasy Micro or Mini kits, depending on cell number. To prevent cross-contamination, every cell subset was processed on its own, while patient and healthy donor samples were processed together. TCRB sequences were amplified from cDNA with the immunoSEQ multiplex PCR, producing 87-bp fragments spanning the CDR3 region. Sequencing of the amplicons was performed on the Illumina HiSeq platform. In the original analysis: Synthetic template baselines were used to correct PCR bias computationally, reads within Hamming distance 2 were collapsed together, and singletons that could not be merged were discarded. By aligning reads against IMGT, V, D and J genes, CDR3 length, and insertions or deletions at six rearrangement sites were assigned. Within each subset, clonotype counts were normalized to sorted cell number, and only after that were true diversity and Gini coefficients computed with the tcR R package. Repertoire sharing was quantified using the overlap coefficient calculated on TCRB nucleotide sequences. As a proxy for the pre-selection repertoire, out-of-frame TCRB sequences from naive cells were analyzed. Held by TCRdb, this immuneACCESS table contains in-frame sequences only and omits some clones. Under half of the omission traces to an unresolved V gene where checked; the cause of the rest is unknown. V and J calls and clone size come straight from that table; D and trimming were deduced from the DNA. The sample contains 150,000 to 200,000 clones, around 63% of them found a single time. The ten largest clonotypes hold approximately 0.09% of the sample.

The sample was naive CD4+ T cells from blood. The cell subset or site label on this specimen signifies: true naive CD4+ T cells. This clonotype was obtained from a young man with type 1 diabetes.

The nucleotides read TGTGCCAGCAGCTGGACCCCAGCCGGGAACATTCAGTACTTC. This is translated as CASSWTPAGNIQYF. The rearrangement joined TRBV7-2 to TRBJ2-4, with no confidently assigned D gene. Including cysteine and phenylalanine, the CDR3 has 14 amino acids. The entry retains the CDR3 DNA only, 42 bases that are in frame from base 1. Trimming costs V 4 bases and J 7 bases, and their ends lie 14 bases apart. Reading the germline V gene gives CDR1 SGHTA and CDR2 FQGNSA.